This record looks at one T cell receptor (beta chain) sequence and its context. The data originate from a study of T cell changes during pregnancy in multiple sclerosis. Measured with immunoSEQ multiplex PCR; TCRdb has only the in-frame clones, and not every one. Of about 92,000 clones listed, about 92% were seen once; the top ten hold more than 2.5%. The origin of this receptor is a female donor with multiple sclerosis, enrolled in a pregnancy study. Here the sequenced sample was peripheral blood, taken in the first trimester of pregnancy.

The CDR3 nucleotides are TGTGCCAGCAGCCTTAGCGGGATAGGCAACTGGGACACAGATACGCAGTATTTT. Translation: CASSLSGIGNWDTDTQYF. V gene TRBV7-8 combines with J gene TRBJ2-3; 8 nucleotides agree with TRBD2. The CDR3 has 18 residues. Looked up from germline, CDR1 is SGHVS and CDR2 is FQNEAQ. V dropped 5 bases and J dropped 2; count of bases not matched to a gene: 15.